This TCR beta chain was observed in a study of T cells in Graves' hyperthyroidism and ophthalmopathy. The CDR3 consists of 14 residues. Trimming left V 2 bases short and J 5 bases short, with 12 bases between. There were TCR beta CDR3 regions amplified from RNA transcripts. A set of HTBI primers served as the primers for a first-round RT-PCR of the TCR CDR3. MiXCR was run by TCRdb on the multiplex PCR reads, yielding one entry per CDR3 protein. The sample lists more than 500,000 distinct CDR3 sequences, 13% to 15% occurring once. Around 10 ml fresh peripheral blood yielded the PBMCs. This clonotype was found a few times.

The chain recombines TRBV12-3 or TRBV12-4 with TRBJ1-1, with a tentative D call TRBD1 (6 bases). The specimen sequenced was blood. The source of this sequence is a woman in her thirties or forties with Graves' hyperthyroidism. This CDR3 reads CASSLQGQGTEAFF. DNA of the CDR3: TGTGCCAGCAGTTTACAGGGGCAAGGGACTGAAGCTTTCTTT.